This T cell receptor beta chain emerged from a study of cytomegalovirus exposure and HLA in healthy donors. V lost 0 bases and J lost 6, with 6 bases in between. The CDR3 contains 13 residues. Germline loops: CDR1 LNHNV, CDR2 YYDKDF (reference sequence). Comment on this clone: Its cognate antigen is unknown.

The PCR contained 60 Vbeta and 13 Jbeta primers. Generated by immunoSEQ multiplex PCR, the TCRdb table keeps only in-frame clones and is missing some. The sample includes some 130,000 clones, over 60% of them seen just once. Study-wide results and limits: In an earlier analysis, most TCR beta V segments were productive about 87% or about 30% of the time.

The sequence derives from a female donor in good health and CMV-seropositive. The sequenced sample consisted of PBMCs. The chain employs TRBV15 and TRBJ2-4; no reliable D call. The CDR3 reads CATSRDPTNIQYF. Here the CDR3 DNA reads TGTGCCACCAGCAGAGATCCTACAAACATTCAGTACTTC.